The source of this TCR beta chain is a study of CD8 T cells in ankylosing spondylitis. Findings and caveats of the study: Ankylosing spondylitis blood seemed to carry a telltale TCR beta motif made of eight highly homologous variants. Disease-linked clones proved CD8+ and comparatively uncommon in peripheral blood.

On this clonotype itself: What it recognizes is unknown.

Making the TCR beta libraries involved quantitative 5'-RACE with molecular barcodes. In TCRdb, the 5' RACE reads were re-called with MiXCR into one record per CDR3 protein. The sample has about 160,000 distinct CDR3 sequences, approximately 16% seen once; the top ten hold about 8%. The CDR3 runs to 14 residues. Germline V CDR1 and CDR2: SNHLY, FYNNEI. The V gene lost 0 bases and the J gene lost 9 bases, with 12 bases spanning the gap. Sequencing used blood, either unsorted or a sorted T cell fraction (not recorded which). This chain uses TRBV2 with TRBJ2-1, with D unresolved. The clonotype originates from a male donor with ankylosing spondylitis or in good health (not recorded which). Written as DNA, the CDR3 is TGTGCCAGCAGTGAAGCGGTGGTCGTAGGTGAGCAGTTCTTC. As protein: CASSEAVVVGEQFF.